This T cell receptor (beta chain) appears in the sequencing data of a study of T-cell memory formation after mild COVID-19. With respect to this clonotype: The antigen is undetermined.

The V gene end was trimmed by 6 bases and the J gene end by 2 bases; junction bases not matched to a gene: 5. This CDR3 region has 14 residues. The germline CDR1 and CDR2 sequences are MNHEY and SVGEGT. Employing constant-segment primers, 5'RACE generated TCR alpha and TCR beta cDNA libraries bearing sample barcodes and UMIs. TCRdb passed the 5' RACE reads through MiXCR, listing each CDR3 protein once. Among about 600,000 distinct CDR3 sequences listed, about 20% were seen once. Study outcomes and limitations: Confirmation of SARS-CoV-2 specificity was lacking for second-wave clones peaking day 37. Day 15 to 85 contracting clones showed balanced CD4/CD8; day 15 to 37 expanders favored CD4+.

Material for sequencing was PBMCs or a T cell subset sorted from them (not recorded which). The TCR comes from an adult woman who had mild COVID-19 (a few samples of this study predate the infection). Cell type and time point are not known. The V call is TRBV6-2 or TRBV6-3, the J call TRBJ2-7, with 9 bases lining up with TRBD2. The DNA for the CDR3 is TGTGCCAGCAGAACAGCGGGGGGCCCCTACGAGCAGTACTTC. Residues: CASRTAGGPYEQYF.